The 26 T cell receptor beta chains given below trace back to one sample, sequenced in a study of regulatory T cells in long-lasting Graves disease. HTBI primers from iRepertoire and Arm-PCR of CDR3 regions yielded the TCR beta libraries. One entry per CDR3 protein, called by TCRdb with MiXCR from the multiplex PCR reads. The sample has fewer than 650,000 distinct CDR3 sequences; roughly 16% are singletons. Time point noted: newly diagnosed GD, antithyroid drugs for less than 3 months. From RNA extracted from PBMCs, the TCR library was made. Separately, the same data were catalogued under a study of T cells in Graves' hyperthyroidism and ophthalmopathy.

Sequenced material: peripheral blood mononuclear cells (PBMCs), taken at new diagnosis, from a patient treated with antithyroid drugs. These receptors were taken from a woman aged 25 to 39 with Graves disease.

Many counts were recorded for this clonotype. The chain uses TRBV28 and TRBJ1-5, with D unresolved. The V gene lost 4 bases and the J gene lost 2 bases, with 6 bases spanning the gap. The CDR3 is made up of 13 amino acids. The germline V gene has CDR1 MDHEN and CDR2 SYDVKM. In DNA, the CDR3 is TGTGCCAGCAGTTCGCACGGCAATCAGCCCCAGCATTTT. Translation: CASSSHGNQPQHF. Supplemented by reference TRBV28 and TRBJ1-5, the full variable domain reads DVKVTQSSRYLVKRTGEKVFLECVQDMDHENMFWYRQDPGLGLRLIYFSYDVKMKEKGDIPEGYSVSREKKERFSLILESASTNQTSMYLCASSSHGNQPQHFGDGTRLSIL.

This clonotype was found a few times. The gene calls are TRBV30 and TRBJ1-6; D is undetermined. The CDR3 runs 15 residues. V was clipped by 0 bases and J by 4 bases, with 10 bases between them. Germline V gene data show CDR1 as GTSNPN and CDR2 as SVGIG (reference sequence). The CDR3 loop reads CAWSVAGLYNSPLHF. For the CDR3, the DNA is TGTGCCTGGAGTGTCGCGGGCCTATATAATTCACCCCTCCACTTT.

At least ten counts were recorded for this clonotype. In DNA form, the CDR3 reads TGTGCCAGCAGCTTAGTTGGGGCGGGAGGACTGTACAATGAGCAGTTCTTC. It encodes CASSLVGAGGLYNEQFF. V usage is TRBV11-2 and J usage is TRBJ2-1; 8 positions agree with TRBD2. Germline V CDR1 and CDR2: SGHAT, FQNNGV. Trimming removed 1 base from V and 4 bases from J; junction bases left unmatched: 9. This CDR3 has 17 residues.

In its sample, this clonotype was seen many times. This chain joins TRBV20-1 and TRBJ2-7, with 8 bases matching TRBD2. V dropped 1 base and J dropped 6; count of bases not matched to a gene: 8. Germline-derived CDR1 and CDR2 are DFQATT and SNEGSKA (reference sequence). The CDR3 runs 14 residues. The CDR3 region is CSARVSGLAGEQYF. As DNA, the CDR3 is TGCAGTGCTAGAGTTTCAGGACTAGCCGGCGAGCAGTACTTC.

The chain recombines TRBV5-8 with TRBJ2-1, with TRBD1 matching over 7 bases. The CDR3 length is 18 residues. Germline V gene sequence: CDR1 SGHTS, CDR2 YDEGEE. J was trimmed by 0 bases and V by 2 bases; bases with no gene match: 11. CDR3 sequence: CASSFYLVGQSSYNEQFF. CDR3 bases: TGTGCCAGCAGCTTTTATCTGGTGGGACAGAGCTCCTACAATGAGCAGTTCTTC.

This clonotype was seen a handful of times. The CDR3 DNA reads TGTGCCAGCAGCCCCCGACAGGGGCAAGGCAAAAACATTCAGTACTTC. Encoded protein: CASSPRQGQGKNIQYF. The V and J genes are TRBV28 and TRBJ2-4; 8 bases fit TRBD1. The CDR3 consists of 16 residues. Per germline, CDR1 MDHEN and CDR2 SYDVKM. V dropped 6 bases and J dropped 3; count of bases not matched to a gene: 10.

This clonotype has at least ten counts. The CDR3 loop is CASSVGSYEQYF. The DNA for the CDR3 is TGTGCCAGCAGTGTTGGCAGCTACGAGCAGTACTTC. This chain uses TRBV12-3 or TRBV12-4 with TRBJ2-7; D gene unclear. This CDR3 spans 12 amino acids. Trimming cost V 5 bases and J 3 bases, with 8 bases left between them.

This clonotype came up a few times. V is TRBV13 and J is TRBJ2-7, with D perhaps matching TRBD1 (6 bases). There are 14 residues in the CDR3. The V end was cut by 1 base, the J end by 0 bases, with 7 bases between. Germline CDR1 reads PRHDT; CDR2 reads FYEKMQ (reference sequence). DNA for the CDR3: TGTGCCAGCAGCTTAGCGGGACACTCCTACGAGCAGTACTTC. Encoded protein: CASSLAGHSYEQYF.

About this clonotype itself: A read error may explain this, as a much larger clone is one base away. The CDR3 end shows no conserved phenylalanine or tryptophan, and so a read error is likely. The V gene is TRBV29-1, the J gene TRBJ2-1; possibly TRBD2 for D (6 bases). The CDR3 totals 13 residues. CDR1 is SQVTM and CDR2 is ANQGSEA in the germline V gene. V was pared by 2 bases and J by 6 bases, with 11 bases between. CDR3 loop: CSVENGRANEQFV. The CDR3 nucleotides read TGCAGCGTTGAAAACGGGAGAGCCAATGAGCAGTTCGTC.

This chain links TRBV18 with TRBJ2-7; TRBD2 is a possible D gene (7 bases). Germline-derived CDR1 and CDR2 are KGHSH and LQKENI. The V gene lost 3 bases and the J gene lost 5 bases, with 17 bases spanning the gap. This CDR3 has 15 amino acids. As DNA, the CDR3 is TGTGCCAGCTCACCGGGGGGGGCGACGAGGAACGAGCAGTACTTC. The encoded protein is CASSPGGATRNEQYF.

The genes are TRBV7-9 and TRBJ1-1, with D possibly being TRBD1 (5 bases). V lost 3 bases, J lost 0 bases, and 8 bases lay in between. The CDR3 extends over 14 amino acids. The germline gives CDR1 SEHNR, CDR2 FQNEAQ (reference sequence). The CDR3 sequence is CASSFQTVNTEAFF. CDR3 nucleotides: TGTGCCAGCAGCTTCCAGACAGTGAACACTGAAGCTTTCTTT.

The rearrangement joins TRBV4-2 to TRBJ2-1, with TRBD2 identical over 7 bases. The end of the DNA aligns better with TRBJ2-5, so the J call may be wrong. Germline CDR1 is LGHNA and CDR2 is YNFKEQ. This CDR3 is built from 14 residues. CDR3 sequence reads: CASSPLGGSETQYF. CDR3 DNA: TGTGCCAGCAGCCCGCTCGGGGGGTCAGAGACCCAGTACTTC.

This clonotype was counted many times. V is TRBV12-3 or TRBV12-4 and J is TRBJ1-5; 9 bases are shared with TRBD1. The CDR3 is 16 residues long. After removal of 5 bases from V and 4 bases from J, the junction contained 9 bases not matched to a gene. Written as DNA, the CDR3 is TGTGCCAGCAGTATAGGACAGGGGTCGGGAAATCAGCCCCAGCATTTT. Translated: CASSIGQGSGNQPQHF.

A few counts support this clonotype. V usage is TRBV11-2 and J usage is TRBJ1-2; 9 nucleotides align to TRBD1. CDR1 and CDR2 from the germline V gene are SGHAT and FQNNGV. The J segment lost 8 bases and the V segment lost 5 bases, leaving 18 bases of the junction unmatched. The CDR3 runs to 17 residues. The CDR3 spells CASSRRPPGQGNWGYTF. The CDR3, as DNA: TGTGCCAGCAGCCGAAGACCGCCGGGACAGGGTAATTGGGGCTACACCTTC.

This clonotype has only a few counts. This chain joins TRBV6-1 and TRBJ2-2, with 9 positions matching TRBD1. The CDR3 totals 14 residues. Germline CDR1 MNHNS, CDR2 SASEGT. V gave up 6 bases and J gave up 4 bases; unmatched junction bases: 3. The CDR3 loop is CASSQQGATGELFF. The CDR3 region has the DNA TGTGCCAGCAGCCAACAGGGGGCCACCGGGGAGCTGTTTTTT.

This clonotype was counted many times. The chain couples TRBV27 to TRBJ2-3; D not certain. In germline, CDR1 is MNHEY, CDR2 SMNVEV (reference sequence). The CDR3 has 15 residues. With 1 base removed from V and 0 bases from J, the gap between germline ends came to 8 bases. The chain's CDR3 is CASSLFWGSTDTQYF. In nucleotides, the CDR3 is TGTGCCAGCAGTTTATTTTGGGGTAGCACAGATACGCAGTATTTT.

The rearrangement joins TRBV5-1 to TRBJ2-2; D perhaps matches TRBD2 (6 bases). Germline CDR1 is SGHRS and CDR2 is YFSETQ. V lost 7 bases, J lost 1 base, and 17 bases lay in between. The CDR3 spans 16 residues. CDR3 nucleotide sequence: TGCGCCAGCGGCTCGGCGGGGCTCGGGAACACCGGGGAGCTGTTTTTT. Translating it yields CASGSAGLGNTGELFF.

The CDR3 DNA is TGTGCCAGCAGTTTAGGGGACACGCAGGGCCGGCAGCCCCAGCATTTT. Protein product: CASSLGDTQGRQPQHF. V is TRBV12-3 or TRBV12-4 and J is TRBJ1-5; the D gene is possibly TRBD1 (6 bases). V gave up 1 base and J gave up 7 bases, with 17 bases separating them. CDR3 length: 16 amino acids.

There are a few counts of this clonotype. The V and J genes are TRBV28 and TRBJ1-5; the D is unclear. This CDR3 spans 14 amino acids. Germline V CDR1 and CDR2: MDHEN, SYDVKM. Trimming took off 6 bases at V and 7 bases at J, with 16 bases between the two ends. DNA of the CDR3: TGTGCCAGCAGCCCATTTGAAGTATGGCAGCCCCAGCATTTT. Encoded protein: CASSPFEVWQPQHF.

Ten or more counts support this clonotype. CDR3 nucleotide sequence: TGTGCCAGCAGTTTGTCGGCGGGAAGCAATCAGCCCCAGCATTTT. It specifies CASSLSAGSNQPQHF. The V and J genes are TRBV28 and TRBJ1-5; no reliable D call. Germline V CDR1 and CDR2: MDHEN, SYDVKM. The CDR3 totals 15 residues. Trimming shortened V by 3 bases and J by 1 base, and 10 bases separated the two germline ends.

This clonotype was seen repeatedly, ten times or more. The V gene is TRBV6-5, the J gene TRBJ1-1, with D tentatively TRBD1 (5 bases). This CDR3 spans 15 amino acids. Germline V gene data show CDR1 as MNHEY and CDR2 as SVGAGI. Trimming took 4 bases from V and 4 from J, leaving 16 bases between them. CDR3 in amino acids: CASSSPREGITEAFF. CDR3 DNA sequence: TGTGCCAGCAGTTCCCCCAGGGAGGGGATCACTGAAGCTTTCTTT.

This clonotype was detected many times. In nucleotides, the CDR3 is TGTGCCAGCAGTGTGGGGACTAGCGGGAGCTCCTACAATGAGCAGTTCTTC. Translating gives CASSVGTSGSSYNEQFF. The V call is TRBV9, the J call TRBJ2-1, with 14 bases lining up with TRBD2. Trimming removed 5 bases from V and 0 bases from J; junction bases left unmatched: 4. The CDR3 is made up of 17 amino acids. Per germline, CDR1 SGDLS and CDR2 YYNGEE.

The genes are TRBV5-5 and TRBJ2-4, with 10 bases aligning to TRBD1. In germline, CDR1 is SGHKS, CDR2 YYEKEE (reference sequence). The CDR3 extends over 17 amino acids. The ends lost 4 bases at V and 0 bases at J; junction bases unmatched: 7. The CDR3 protein is CASSIGQGVIAKNIQYF. The CDR3, as DNA: TGTGCCAGCAGCATCGGACAGGGGGTTATAGCCAAAAACATTCAGTACTTC.

This clonotype was counted at least ten times. The gene calls are TRBV20-1 and TRBJ2-5; 11 nucleotides line up with TRBD2. This CDR3 contains 15 residues. With 1 base clipped from V and 5 bases from J, the junction kept 6 bases outside the gene matches. CDR1 is DFQATT, CDR2 SNEGSKA, per germline (reference sequence). CDR3 residues: CSARALAGGWETQYF. DNA for the CDR3: TGCAGTGCTAGAGCTCTAGCGGGAGGATGGGAGACCCAGTACTTC.

The chain employs TRBV3-1 and TRBJ1-6; D is undetermined. This CDR3 has 13 residues. Germline assignment: CDR1 LGHDT and CDR2 YNNKEL (reference sequence). Deletions cut 5 bases from V and 4 bases from J, with 6 bases between. The CDR3 sequence: CASSAGYNSPLHF. The CDR3 coding sequence is TGTGCCAGCAGCGCTGGGTATAATTCACCCCTCCACTTT.

The chain carries TRBV20-1 and TRBJ1-1; D uncertain. This CDR3 has 14 residues. In germline, CDR1 is DFQATT, CDR2 SNEGSKA (reference sequence). Trimming stripped 1 base from V and 8 bases from J, with 17 bases between. The CDR3 loop reads CSARGLISGPEAFF. The CDR3 DNA is TGCAGTGCTAGAGGCCTTATCAGCGGGCCCGAAGCTTTCTTT.